This TCR beta chain is drawn from a study of STAT5B mutations in CD4+ large granular lymphocyte leukemia (dated 2022 in TCRdb). Regarding the study in general: When cryopreserved patient cells were available, CD8+ cells were removed first, and anti-CD4 microbeads were then used for selection. The study compared the TCRbeta repertoires of patients with CD4+ T-cell large granular lymphocyte leukemia against the TCRbeta repertoires of healthy blood donors. Flow cytometry on FACSCanto II or FACSVerse showed that the purified fractions were more than 95% pure among lymphocytes.

Overall results and qualifications from the work: Compared with healthy CD4+ repertoires, CD4-sorted patient repertoires appeared more clonal, and this difference remained even after the putative leukemic clones were removed. The main leukemic clonotypes were found to be private to each patient, although around 24% of the main leukemic clonotypes were detected at low frequency in the non-leukemic repertoires of other patients. Patient cell sources varied, and just six or seven CD4-sorted patient samples were included in the clonality comparison against healthy controls. The data were not HLA-matched, and the relatively small sample size could explain the higher clonality seen in CD4+ compared with CD8+ T-LGLL.

This clone has a single count. Its antigen is unknown. It has no much larger one-base neighbor in the sample; base qualities were not kept. The immunoSEQ assay at survey resolution was used to sequence TCRbeta rearrangements from genomic DNA. The study's own analysis went as follows. Any clonotype making up more than 5% of the repertoire was considered a putative leukemic clone, which gave 45 to 60 such clones in over 25 patients. In the TCR sequencing data, the lowest productive clonotype frequency that could be detected was 2.59 x 10-5. Only productive TCRbeta rearrangements, defined as complete and in-frame sequences, were included in the analyses. The clonality of each sample was calculated as Simpson clonality in the immunoSEQ Analyzer version 3.0. Based on frequency, clones were grouped as very rare, small, medium, large (1-20%) or hyperexpanded (>20%). Generation probabilities were estimated with OLGA 1.2.3, V-gene circos plots were made with VDJtools, specificities were looked up in VDJdb, and CDR3 motifs were identified with GLIPH. TCRdb obtained this table from immuneACCESS and retained in-frame rearrangements with V and J assigned. These tables miss some clones; where compared with another copy, unresolved V genes account for less than half of the shortfall, and the remainder is unexplained. V, J and clone size derive from that table, while D and trimming were established from the DNA sequence. For this sample there are some 8,800 clones; 70% to 85% appear just once. The ten largest make up about two thirds of the sample.

CD4+ T-LGLL patients were recruited from hematology units in Padova (Italy), Helsinki (Finland) and Shinshu (Japan). Depending on which samples were available, patient samples consisted of bead-purified CD4+, CD4+CD8+, CD57+ or CD56+ fractions, or of unselected PBMC. Somatic STAT5B mutation profiles obtained by deep amplicon sequencing of the same DNA used for patient TCRbeta data were integrated with the patient TCRbeta data. All TCR-sequenced material derived from peripheral blood: patient blood samples and healthy donor buffy coats. Peripheral blood mononuclear cells were isolated by Ficoll-Hypaque gradient centrifugation. The Gentra Puregene Cell and Tissue kit was used for genomic DNA extraction, and quantification was performed on a Qubit 2.0 fluorometer. The sequencing input was PBMCs. The sequence was collected from a man aged 55-75 years with CD4+ T-cell large granular lymphocyte leukemia.

The CDR3 reads CASSDFSGRWGEQYF. In nucleotides, the sequence is TGTGCCAGCAGTGATTTTAGCGGGAGATGGGGCGAGCAGTACTTC. The sequence joins TRBV2 to TRBJ2-7; 9 of the junction bases match TRBD2. CDR1 and CDR2 are drawn from the germline V gene: SNHLY, FYNNEI. From cysteine to phenylalanine, the CDR3 is 15 amino acids long. Just CDR3 DNA is preserved here, 45 bases in frame from base 1. Compared with germline, V lacks 3 bases and J lacks 6 bases; bases without a gene match: 9.